The next 28 T cell receptor beta chains were all read from a single sample in a study of T cells in Graves' hyperthyroidism and ophthalmopathy. RNA transcripts yielded amplified TCR beta CDR3 regions. The primer set for the first-round RT-PCR of the TCR CDR3 was HTBI. MiXCR was run by TCRdb on the multiplex PCR reads, yielding one entry per CDR3 protein. The sample lists about 580,000 distinct CDR3 sequences; approximately 15% were seen once. Sequencing was carried out using blood. The receptors here all came from a woman aged 30 to 39 with Graves' hyperthyroidism that later progressed to Graves' ophthalmopathy.

This chain joins TRBV7-8 and TRBJ2-2; D remains ambiguous. Between the trimmed V and J ends, which lost 5 bases and 7 bases, there was a span of 14 bases. The CDR3 covers 14 residues. Germline values: CDR1 SGHVS, CDR2 FQNEAQ. The CDR3 protein is CASSLGGPIGELFF. Written as DNA, the CDR3 is TGTGCCAGCAGCCTGGGTGGGCCTATCGGGGAGCTGTTTTTT.

This clonotype was seen at least ten times. J is TRBJ2-1 and V is TRBV24-1; D gene ambiguous. This CDR3 contains 13 residues. V was clipped by 8 bases and J by 1 base, with 8 bases between them. The germline CDR1 and CDR2 sequences are KGHDR and SFDVKD. CDR3 protein: CATTKRSYNEQFF. The CDR3 DNA follows: TGTGCCACCACCAAGCGTTCCTACAATGAGCAGTTCTTC.

This clonotype was seen a single time. The junction departs from germline at one end; a sequencing error may be responsible. The chain employs TRBV6-1 and TRBJ2-1; 10 bases are a match to TRBD2. Germline-derived CDR1 and CDR2 are MNHNS and SASEGT. The CDR3 covers 16 residues. CDR3 nucleotide sequence: TGTGCCAGCAGTGAAGCGAGGGCTAGCGGGAGAAATGAGCAGCTCTTC. Its translation is CASSEARASGRNEQLF.

This clonotype was picked up many times. The chain joins TRBV6-1 to TRBJ1-4; tentative D call: TRBD1 (6 bases). CDR1 MNHNS and CDR2 SASEGT come from the germline V gene. Trimming left V 4 bases short and J 0 bases short, with 12 bases between. CDR3 size: 16 residues. Here the CDR3 DNA reads TGTGCCAGCAGTGCAGGAGGGGGAGCAACTAATGAAAAACTGTTTTTT. Translating gives CASSAGGGATNEKLFF.

This clonotype has only a few counts. The chain has TRBV30 and TRBJ2-7, with D unclear. Germline loops: CDR1 GTSNPN, CDR2 SVGIG (reference sequence). The V and J ends lost 0 bases and 9 bases respectively, with 21 bases between them. The CDR3 runs 15 residues. The CDR3 here is CAWSVLRQSLRVQYF. The DNA of the CDR3 is TGTGCCTGGAGTGTACTTAGGCAGAGCCTACGAGTGCAGTACTTC.

CDR3 nucleotides: TGTGCCAGCAGGGGGGACAGGGGGCCGGACACTGAAGCTTTCTTT. Its protein product is CASRGDRGPDTEAFF. The chain carries TRBV7-9 and TRBJ1-1; 12 nucleotides align to TRBD1. The CDR3 is made up of 15 amino acids. V lost 6 bases, J lost 3 bases, and 5 bases stayed unmatched. Germline lookup yields CDR1 SEHNR and CDR2 FQNEAQ (reference sequence).

This clonotype was detected a few times. J is TRBJ2-1 and V is TRBV9; no firm D call. This CDR3 comprises 15 residues. V lost 2 bases and J lost 7, with 16 bases in between. Germline V gene sequence: CDR1 SGDLS, CDR2 YYNGEE. CDR3 DNA sequence: TGTGCCAGCAGCGTCGCCACTTCGACTGGGAATGAGCAGTTCTTC. Encoded protein: CASSVATSTGNEQFF.

This clonotype was seen at least ten times. The chain recombines TRBV11-1 with TRBJ2-5; 8 bases are shared with TRBD2. The CDR3 consists of 16 residues. Germline V gene sequence: CDR1 SGHAT, CDR2 FQDESV (reference sequence). The ends lost 5 bases at V and 2 bases at J; junction bases unmatched: 10. The CDR3 DNA follows: TGTGCCAGCAGCCACACTAGCGGAGACCTACAAGAGACCCAGTACTTC. Encoded protein: CASSHTSGDLQETQYF.

This clonotype showed up many times. This chain uses TRBV14 with TRBJ2-2; no reliable D call. CDR1 is SGHDN, CDR2 FVKESK, per germline. This CDR3 region has 12 residues. V lost 2 bases and J 5 bases, leaving 3 bases between the germline ends. The CDR3 DNA is TGTGCCAGCAGCCAAACGACCGGGGAGCTGTTTTTT. As protein: CASSQTTGELFF.

This clonotype has ten or more counts. CDR3 protein: CASSERTGRIITGELFF. The CDR3 DNA is TGTGCCAGCAGTGAGCGGACAGGGCGGATTATCACCGGGGAGCTGTTTTTT. The rearrangement joins TRBV6-2 or TRBV6-3 to TRBJ2-2; 8 bases align to TRBD1. Trimming at V came to 5 bases and at J to 4 bases, leaving 12 bases not matched to a gene. The CDR3 consists of 17 residues. CDR1 and CDR2 (germline): MNHEY, SVGEGT.

This clonotype was detected only a few times. The chain has TRBV19 and TRBJ1-5; D gene uncertain. Germline lookup yields CDR1 LNHDA and CDR2 SQIVND (reference sequence). The V end lost 5 bases, the J end lost 4 bases, and 9 bases lay between the germline ends. CDR3 length: 13 amino acids. DNA for the CDR3: TGTGCCAGTAGTGCCGACGTAAATCAGCCCCAGCATTTT. This translates into CASSADVNQPQHF.

On this clonotype itself: This clone may be a read error of a much larger clone one base away. The chain uses TRBV3-1 and TRBJ2-1; D is ambiguous. Between the trimmed V and J ends, which lost 5 bases and 4 bases, there was a span of 15 bases. The CDR3 extends over 15 amino acids. Looked up from germline, CDR1 is LGHDT and CDR2 is YNNKEL (reference sequence). CDR3 DNA: TGTGCCAGCAGCACCGGCCGGCACACGTACAATGAGCAGTTCTTC. Translating gives CASSTGRHTYNEQFF.

This clonotype was seen at least ten times. This chain uses TRBV20-1 with TRBJ2-3, with D hard to call. The V gene's germline CDR1 is DFQATT and CDR2 SNEGSKA (reference sequence). This CDR3 is built from 12 residues. V was shortened by 2 bases and J by 5 bases, with 8 bases between the two germline ends. The CDR3: CSARLPQDTQYF. CDR3 coding DNA: TGCAGTGCTAGACTACCGCAAGATACGCAGTATTTT.

This clonotype was picked up many times. The rearrangement links TRBV4-3 to TRBJ2-1, with 9 positions matching TRBD2. V was pared by 3 bases and J by 6 bases, with 3 bases of the junction left unmatched. The CDR3 loop spans 14 amino acids. Germline-derived CDR1 and CDR2 are LGHNA and YSLEER. The CDR3: CASSQSAGGNEQFF. CDR3 nucleotides: TGCGCCAGCAGCCAGTCAGCGGGAGGCAATGAGCAGTTCTTC.

In regard to this clonotype: This may be a read error: a much more frequent sequence differs by one nucleotide. The V and J genes are TRBV28 and TRBJ2-1; D may be TRBD2 (5 bases). Germline V gene data show CDR1 as MDHEN and CDR2 as SYDVKM. Trimming removed 7 bases at V and 2 bases at J, with 12 bases between. This CDR3 region has 14 residues. The DNA of the CDR3 is TGTGCCAGCAACCTAAGCGGCGCCTACAATGAGCAGTTCTTC. It is translated as CASNLSGAYNEQFF.

The chain employs TRBV10-3 and TRBJ1-6; weak D call: TRBD1 (6 bases). V lost 4 bases and J 10 bases, leaving 20 bases between the germline ends. Germline assignment: CDR1 ENHRY and CDR2 SYGVKD. The CDR3 sequence is 16 residues long. The CDR3: CAISAEGQRAGSPLHF. CDR3 bases: TGTGCCATCAGTGCAGAAGGACAGAGGGCGGGGTCACCCCTCCACTTT.

This clonotype came up a few times. The CDR3: CASSLTPTGGYGYTF. CDR3 nucleotide sequence: TGTGCCAGCAGCTTAACACCGACAGGGGGCTACGGCTACACCTTC. The gene calls are TRBV7-3 and TRBJ1-2; TRBD1 matches at 10 bases. With 0 bases clipped from V and 8 bases from J, the junction kept 6 bases outside the gene matches. The germline CDR1 and CDR2 sequences are SGHTA and FQGTGA. The CDR3 is made up of 15 amino acids.

This clonotype was counted a single time. The chain carries TRBV6-2 or TRBV6-3 and TRBJ2-5; 11 nucleotides align to TRBD2. CDR3 length equals 12 residues. The germline V gene has CDR1 MNHEY and CDR2 SVGEGT. The V segment lost 10 bases and the J segment 4 bases; nucleotides outside the gene matches: 2. The CDR3 loop reads CATGLAGETQYF. The CDR3 DNA reads as TGTGCCACTGGACTAGCGGGAGAGACCCAGTACTTC.

This chain uses TRBV20-1 with TRBJ2-7; 10 bases match TRBD2. The CDR3 length is 14 residues. Per germline, CDR1 DFQATT and CDR2 SNEGSKA (reference sequence). The V and J ends lost 6 bases and 2 bases, in that order; junction bases with no gene match: 7. The CDR3 DNA follows: TGCAGTGCAAATCTAGCGGGAGCGACCTACGAGCAGTACTTC. It yields the protein CSANLAGATYEQYF.

This clonotype came up many times. The V and J genes are TRBV11-3 and TRBJ2-3, with D unresolved. Germline assignment: CDR1 SGHNT and CDR2 YENEEA. Trimming shortened V by 5 bases and J by 3 bases, and 15 bases separated the two germline ends. This CDR3 is 15 amino acids long. CDR3 residues: CASSPEVVETDTQYF. The CDR3, as DNA: TGTGCCAGCAGCCCCGAGGTAGTCGAGACAGATACGCAGTATTTT.

The genes are TRBV30 and TRBJ2-2; possibly TRBD1 for D (7 bases). CDR3 size: 13 residues. The germline V gene has CDR1 GTSNPN and CDR2 SVGIG (reference sequence). Trimming cost V 3 bases and J 8 bases, with 13 bases left between them. Here the CDR3 reads CAWREGAGGELFF. CDR3 DNA: TGTGCCTGGAGGGAGGGGGCCGGAGGGGAGCTGTTTTTT.

This chain uses TRBV5-1 with TRBJ2-1, with D possibly being TRBD2 (5 bases). Per germline, CDR1 SGHRS and CDR2 YFSETQ. CDR3 length: 16 amino acids. V lost 3 bases, J lost 5 bases, and 18 bases lay in between. CDR3 residues: CASSSLGGSKNNEQFF. For the CDR3, the DNA is TGCGCCAGCAGCTCCCTGGGCGGGTCTAAAAACAATGAGCAGTTCTTC.

This clonotype was seen many times. The CDR3 sequence: CASSFGTLRGTQYF. Written as DNA, the CDR3 is TGTGCCAGCAGTTTCGGGACCCTTAGAGGGACCCAGTACTTC. The chain has TRBV28 and TRBJ2-5; D could derive from TRBD1 or TRBD2 (5 bases each). The ends were cut back, 3 bases at V and 7 bases at J, with 15 bases in the middle. CDR3 length equals 14 residues. Germline V gives CDR1 MDHEN, CDR2 SYDVKM.

At least ten counts were recorded for this clonotype. J is TRBJ1-1 and V is TRBV27, with a possible D match to TRBD1 (6 bases). CDR1 is MNHEY, CDR2 SMNVEV, per germline (reference sequence). The CDR3 sequence is 13 residues long. V lost 5 bases to trimming and J lost 3 bases, with 10 bases between them. CDR3 DNA: TGTGCCAGCAGTCGGCCAGGGGACACTGAAGCTTTCTTT. Its translation is CASSRPGDTEAFF.

To note about this clonotype: A single base separates this from a much larger clone, so it may be a read error. J is TRBJ2-7 and V is TRBV27, with D maybe TRBD2 (5 bases). V lost 7 bases and J lost 6, with 10 bases in between. Germline V CDR1 and CDR2: MNHEY, SMNVEV (reference sequence). This CDR3 is built from 11 residues. The CDR3 reads CASNAGGEQYF. The DNA of the CDR3 is TGTGCCAGCAATGCGGGTGGCGAGCAGTACTTC.

This clonotype appeared many times. The rearrangement joins TRBV25-1 to TRBJ2-1, with 7 bases lining up with TRBD1. This CDR3 is built from 16 residues. Germline CDR1 MGHDK, CDR2 SYGVNS. V shed 3 bases, J shed 3 bases, and the junction held 8 bases outside the gene matches. The CDR3 is CASSDPRGQFYNEQFF. The CDR3 DNA follows: TGTGCCAGCAGTGACCCGAGGGGGCAGTTCTACAATGAGCAGTTCTTC.

This clonotype was seen at least ten times. This chain uses TRBV20-1 with TRBJ2-3; D perhaps matches TRBD2 (6 bases). Per germline, CDR1 DFQATT and CDR2 SNEGSKA (reference sequence). The V end lost 6 bases, the J end lost 0 bases, and 13 bases lay between the germline ends. This CDR3 contains 14 residues. CDR3 loop: CSAISGASTDTQYF. CDR3 nucleotides: TGCAGTGCCATTAGCGGCGCTAGCACAGATACGCAGTATTTT.

On this clonotype: Just one base apart from a much larger clone, this may be a read error. The CDR3 region has the DNA TGTGCCAGTAGTATCCCCGGGGGCGACTATCGCTACACCTTC. It yields the protein CASSIPGGDYRYTF. The genes are TRBV19 and TRBJ1-2; possibly TRBD1 for D (6 bases). This CDR3 spans 14 amino acids. Germline values: CDR1 LNHDA, CDR2 SQIVND (reference sequence).